Shown below are 19 T cell receptor beta chains from a single sample sequenced in a study of tumor and adjacent non-tumor tissue in lung cancer. A modified ARM-PCR protocol with three rounds of nested PCR amplified TCRbeta. TCRdb analysed the multiplex PCR reads with MiXCR anew, one entry per CDR3 protein. The sample consists of about 79,000 distinct CDR3 sequences, over 60% of them appearing once. This sample's RNA came from whole unsorted tissue. Sequencing was carried out using lung tumor tissue. Receptors originate from a woman between 40 and 50 years old with non-small cell lung cancer.

This clonotype has ten or more counts. The gene calls are TRBV28 and TRBJ1-3; D unclear. The CDR3 has 18 amino acids. CDR1 MDHEN and CDR2 SYDVKM come from the germline V gene. Trimming cost V 4 bases and J 0 bases, with 19 bases left between them. Written as DNA, the CDR3 is TGTGCCAGCAGTTGGGGTGACATCCCGGGTTTCTCTGGAAACACCATATATTTT. Protein: CASSWGDIPGFSGNTIYF.

This clonotype was detected ten times or more. The V call is TRBV4-1, the J call TRBJ2-6; either TRBD1 or TRBD2 may fit D (5 bases each). CDR1 is MGHRA and CDR2 is YSYEKL in the germline V gene. The CDR3 runs 17 residues. The V gene lost 3 bases and the J gene lost 1 base, with 13 bases spanning the gap. CDR3 DNA: TGCGCCAGCAGCCACGGGACCGGTCCTTCTGGGGCCAACGTCCTGACTTTC. It is translated as CASSHGTGPSGANVLTF.

Note on this clonotype: This may come from a read error, since a much larger clone is one base off. V and J are TRBV5-1 and TRBJ2-7, with D perhaps given as TRBD1 or TRBD2 (5 bases each). The V and J ends lost 5 bases and 6 bases respectively, with 18 bases between them. This CDR3 region has 14 residues. Germline loops: CDR1 SGHRS, CDR2 YFSETQ. The CDR3 coding sequence is TGCGCCAGCAGGTCCGGGATAGGGGCTCTCGAGCAGTACTTC. This codes for CASRSGIGALEQYF. Based on the CDR3 plus reference TRBV5-1 and TRBJ2-7, the full variable domain is KAGVTQTPRYLIKTRGQQVTLSCSPISGHRSVSWYQQTPGQGLQFLFEYFSETQRNKGNFPGRFSGRQFSNSRSEMNVSTLELGDSALYLCASRSGIGALEQYFGPGTRLTVT.

Remarks on this clonotype: A much larger clone differs by one base, so this may be a read error. The rearrangement uses TRBV28 and TRBJ1-2; weak D call: TRBD1 (6 bases). V was pared by 6 bases and J by 4 bases, with 9 bases between. Germline V lookup: CDR1 MDHEN, CDR2 SYDVKM. The CDR3 is 12 residues long. Written as DNA, the CDR3 is TGTGCCAGCAGAGTACAGGGCTATGGCTACACCTTC. It specifies CASRVQGYGYTF.

About this clonotype itself: The junction and the germline gene differ at one end; a read error may be behind it. This rearrangement joins TRBV6-1 to TRBJ1-5; D perhaps matches TRBD1 (6 bases). Germline values: CDR1 MNHNS, CDR2 SASEGT. The CDR3 length is 15 residues. The CDR3 DNA follows: TGTGCCACCATTGGAGATAGGGGGAACGTTCAGCCCCAGCTTTTT. Translated: CATIGDRGNVQPQLF.

Points on this clonotype: This is likely a read error, given that the CDR3 carries no conserved phenylalanine or tryptophan at its end. No DNA is shown, since the ends of the CDR3 on it are uncertain; the CDR3 is the one TCRdb lists. The chain carries TRBV2 and TRBJ1-1; the table's D call, TRBD1, was not checked against the DNA. The germline V gene has CDR1 SNHLY and CDR2 FYNNEI. The CDR3 has 17 amino acids, counting both end residues. This chain's CDR3 is CASSELLLGAILTEAFC.

The chain links TRBV5-4 to TRBJ2-2; perhaps TRBD2 as D (6 bases). Germline CDR1 SGHNT, CDR2 YYREEE (reference sequence). The CDR3 is made up of 16 amino acids. The CDR3 region has the DNA TGTACCAACAGCTTGGCGGGACGTCCAAACACCGGGGAGCTGTTTTTT. Amino acid sequence: CTNSLAGRPNTGELFF.

In the case of this clonotype: At one of its ends the junction is not consistent with the germline gene, which may arise from a read error. V is TRBV11-2 and J is TRBJ1-6; no clear D. Germline CDR1 and CDR2: SGHAT and FQNNGV. CDR3 length: 15 residues. CDR3 nucleotides: TGTGCCAGCAGTTTAGCCTCGGGGAATAATTTACCCCTCCATTTT. Its translation is CASSLASGNNLPLHF. Full variable domain (remainder filled in from reference TRBV11-2 and TRBJ1-6): EAGVAQSPRYKIIEKRQSVAFWCNPISGHATLYWYQQILGQGPKLLIQFQNNGVVDDSQLPKDRFSAERLKGVDSTLKIQPAKLEDSAVYLCASSLASGNNLPLHFGNGTRLTVT.

As for this clonotype: The conserved phenylalanine or tryptophan normally closing the CDR3 is absent here, so this likely arose from a read error. The chain uses TRBV12-3 or TRBV12-4 and TRBJ2-5; D gene unclear. The germline V and J ends were trimmed by 5 bases and 2 bases, with 6 bases remaining between them. The length of the CDR3 is 12 residues. CDR3 region: CASSQQQETQYL. The CDR3 DNA is TGTGCCAGCAGTCAACAGCAAGAGACCCAGTACTTA.

Note on this clonotype: Relative to the germline gene, one junction end is altered; a read error may explain this. V and J are TRBV5-1 and TRBJ1-3, with D perhaps TRBD1 (5 bases). This CDR3 spans 16 amino acids. The germline CDR1 and CDR2 sequences are SGHRS and YFSETQ. This CDR3 reads CANSSGAVSSGNTIYF. CDR3 nucleotides: TGCGCCAACAGCTCCGGGGCAGTGAGCTCTGGAAACACCATATATTTT.

Concerning this clonotype: A much larger clone lies a single base off, so this may be a read error. V usage is TRBV6-4 and J usage is TRBJ2-3; D call uncertain. Trimming removed 7 bases at V and 1 base at J, with 18 bases between. CDR1 is MRHNA, CDR2 SNTAGT, per germline. The CDR3 length is 16 residues. The CDR3: CASNRDMGGGTDTQYF. CDR3 DNA sequence: TGTGCCAGCAACCGTGACATGGGCGGCGGCACAGATACGCAGTATTTT.

About this clonotype: Possible read error: a much larger clone is one base away. The conserved phenylalanine or tryptophan is not found at the CDR3 terminus, so this likely reflects a read error. The chain combines TRBV5-1 with TRBJ1-6; D possibly corresponds to TRBD1 (6 bases). The CDR3 totals 14 residues. V was clipped by 3 bases and J by 11 bases, with 15 bases between them. Germline V gene sequence: CDR1 SGHRS, CDR2 YFSETQ. The CDR3 DNA reads as TGCGCCAGCAGCTCCCGAGGGGGTGAAGCACCCCTCCACTCT. Encoded protein: CASSSRGGEAPLHS.

The chain has TRBV6-2 or TRBV6-3 and TRBJ2-1; 7 bases are a match to TRBD1. Trimming at V came to 0 bases and at J to 15 bases, leaving 17 bases not matched to a gene. Per germline, CDR1 MNHEY and CDR2 SVGEGT. The CDR3 is 16 amino acids. As DNA, the CDR3 is TGTGCCAGCAGTTACTCTACTGACAGGGTCAGCAATGAACTGTTCTTC. Its translation: CASSYSTDRVSNELFF.

This clonotype has ten or more counts. The chain links TRBV4-2 to TRBJ1-4; 9 bases line up with TRBD1. V dropped 0 bases and J dropped 10; count of bases not matched to a gene: 15. The CDR3 totals 18 residues. Germline V lookup: CDR1 LGHNA, CDR2 YNFKEQ. The CDR3 nucleotides read TGTGCCAGCAGCCAAGAGGTGGGACAGGGTGGCATAGGCCGAAAACTGTTTTTT. As protein: CASSQEVGQGGIGRKLFF.

As for this clonotype: This may be a read error, as it is one base from a much larger clone. This chain links TRBV20-1 with TRBJ1-5, with a possible D match to TRBD1 (6 bases). V dropped 5 bases and J dropped 8 bases, with 13 bases sitting between them. From germline, CDR1 is DFQATT and CDR2 SNEGSKA (reference sequence). The CDR3 spans 12 residues. CDR3 residues: CSAQQGPKPQHF. The CDR3 DNA sequence: TGCAGTGCTCAACAGGGTCCCAAGCCCCAGCATTTT.

The gene calls are TRBV4-2 and TRBJ1-4; no clear D gene. Germline V gene lookup returns CDR1 LGHNA and CDR2 YNFKEQ. The CDR3 runs 16 residues. Trimming removed 6 bases at V and 0 bases at J, with 14 bases between. CDR3 region: CASSQNDTATNEKLFF. Here the CDR3 DNA reads TGTGCCAGCAGTCAAAACGACACAGCAACTAATGAAAAACTGTTTTTT.

About this clonotype itself: The junction differs from germline at one of its ends, possibly a read error. CDR3 sequence reads: CSVDSGGSGANGLTF. CDR3 DNA sequence: TGCAGCGTTGATTCTGGGGGCTCTGGGGCCAACGGCCTGACATTC. J is TRBJ2-6 and V is TRBV29-1, with a possible D match to TRBD1 (6 bases). CDR1 and CDR2 from the germline V gene are SQVTM and ANQGSEA. This CDR3 region has 15 residues.

Regarding this clonotype: This may arise from a read error, as a much more abundant clone is one base away. The chain links TRBV6-6 to TRBJ1-5; TRBD1 might be the D (6 bases). The end of the DNA fits TRBJ2-3 better, so the J call may be wrong. The CDR3 contains 12 residues. Germline CDR1 reads MNHNY; CDR2 reads SVGAGI (reference sequence). This CDR3 is CASDDRPQPQYF. CDR3 coding DNA: TGTGCCAGCGACGACAGGCCTCAGCCCCAGTATTTT.

The chain recombines TRBV20-1 with TRBJ2-1; 8 nucleotides align to TRBD2. The germline CDR1 and CDR2 sequences are DFQATT and SNEGSKA (reference sequence). The V gene end was trimmed by 1 base and the J gene end by 13 bases; junction bases not matched to a gene: 15. The CDR3 is 15 amino acids. DNA for the CDR3: TGCAGTGCTAGAGGTCGGGGGGGGCTGTACAATGTACAGTTCTTC. Protein: CSARGRGGLYNVQFF.